The entry below describes one TCR beta chain. What it binds is unknown. The assay ran at deep level. The authors' processing: Filtering differed for immunoSEQ, which gave only junction sequences without quality scores. Here immunoSEQ multiplex PCR was the method, and the copy in TCRdb shows in-frame clones only, minus some. Clonal size and the V and J genes are those of that table, whereas D and trimming came from the DNA. The sample carries around 1.5 million clones, roughly 98% recorded once. The sample comes from a study of shared clonotypes between healthy human individuals. General study findings and limits: Represented diversity (both genetic and exposure-history) was limited by the small number of donors.

With 3 bases removed from V and 3 bases from J, the gap between germline ends came to 11 bases. Germline V gives CDR1 SGHRS, CDR2 YFSETQ. This CDR3 region has 14 residues. Both subsets, CD45RA+ naive and CD45RA-negative memory, were split from the CD4+ cells. The sequence was obtained from a man between 25 and 39 years old in good health. The sample consisted of naive CD4+ T cells sorted from blood. The subset is: CD45RA+ positively selected. The chain uses TRBV5-1 and TRBJ2-3; the D gene is possibly TRBD2 (6 bases). The CDR3 here is CASSSVGTTDTQYF. The CDR3 DNA follows: TGCGCCAGCAGCTCGGTAGGGACTACAGATACGCAGTATTTT.